The rows below give T cell receptor beta chains drawn from one sample of a study of cytomegalovirus exposure and HLA in healthy donors. Produced via immunoSEQ multiplex PCR; TCRdb's table is partial and in-frame only. This table holds around 140,000 clones, about three quarters found once. The sample taken for sequencing was PBMCs. Receptor source: a woman in her late teens or twenties in good health and CMV-seronegative. CDR3s include the opening cysteine and the closing phenylalanine or tryptophan. A D gene is named only where the DNA matches it firmly. Only part of the rows carry a size: once, few, many, or a class if the clone is expanded.

>TRBJ2-5|TRBD1|.|TRBV4-1
TGCGCCAGCAGCCCCCGACAGGGCTCAGAGACCCAGTACTTC
CASSPRQGSETQYF
>TRBJ2-4|.|.|TRBV7-8
TGTGCCAGCAGCCAAGCGCCTAGCCCTCGGGGTCAGTACTTC
CASSQAPSPRGQYF
>TRBJ2-1|TRBD2|few|TRBV29-1
TGCAGCGTTGTCCGGTCTAGCGGTTACTACAATGAGCAGTTCTTC
CSVVRSSGYYNEQFF
>TRBJ2-6|TRBD1|.|TRBV15
TGTGCCACCGAGAAGGGACAGGGGGCGCCAGGGGCCAACGTCCTGACTTTC
CATEKGQGAPGANVLTF
>TRBJ2-2|TRBD1|.|TRBV5-1
TGCGCCAGCAGCTTGGACAGGGGGCCCACCGGGGAGCTGTTTTTT
CASSLDRGPTGELFF
>TRBJ1-3|TRBD1|.|TRBV9
TGTGCCAGCAGCGGAGGACAGGTATTACTCTCTGGAAACACCATATATTTT
CASSGGQVLLSGNTIYF
>TRBJ2-7|TRBD2|.|TRBV6-1
TGTGCCAGCAGAATAGCGGGAGGGCAGAGCGAGCAGTACTTC
CASRIAGGQSEQYF
>TRBJ2-2|TRBD2|.|TRBV19
TGTGCCAGTACCGCCCTGGGGACTAGCCGAAACACCGGGGAGCTGTTTTTT
CASTALGTSRNTGELFF
>TRBJ2-4|TRBD1|few|TRBV29-1
TGCAGCGTTGGACAGGGAGCCATTCAGTACTTC
CSVGQGAIQYF
>TRBJ2-3|.|.|TRBV30
TGTGCCTGGAGTGCGGCCGACACTCACACAGATACGCAGTATTTT
CAWSAADTHTDTQYF